Following are 20 T cell receptor beta chains from one sample sequenced in a study of blood T cells in healthy people across ages. For the second PCR, which ran for 7 to 11 cycles, a sample-barcoded 5' primer and a J-beta primer mix were used. Each CDR3 protein gets one entry after TCRdb re-called the 5' RACE reads with MiXCR. This table has some 640,000 distinct CDR3 sequences, approximately 30% appearing once. Sample: blood. The receptors here all came from a woman aged 80 or older in good health.

This clonotype appeared once. V and J are TRBV5-1 and TRBJ2-3; the D gene is possibly TRBD1 (5 bases). CDR3 size: 15 residues. Trimming removed 0 bases from V and 1 base from J, with 9 bases in between. Germline V lookup: CDR1 SGHRS, CDR2 YFSETQ. In DNA, the CDR3 is TGCGCCAGCAGCTTGGCAGGGAAGGGCACAGATACGCAGTATTTT. It specifies CASSLAGKGTDTQYF. Full variable domain (outside the CDR3, taken from reference TRBV5-1 and TRBJ2-3): KAGVTQTPRYLIKTRGQQVTLSCSPISGHRSVSWYQQTPGQGLQFLFEYFSETQRNKGNFPGRFSGRQFSNSRSEMNVSTLELGDSALYLCASSLAGKGTDTQYFGPGTRLTVL.

This clonotype was counted many times. V gene TRBV5-6 combines with J gene TRBJ2-7; no reliable D call. This CDR3 is built from 14 residues. The germline V gene has CDR1 SGHDT and CDR2 YYEEEE. V lost 5 bases and J 7 bases, leaving 19 bases between the germline ends. Here the CDR3 reads CASRGPGPTMEQYF. The CDR3 DNA follows: TGTGCCAGCAGAGGACCGGGCCCTACTATGGAGCAGTACTTC.

This clonotype was recorded many times. The J gene is TRBJ2-5, the V gene TRBV6-1; D gene unclear. CDR1 is MNHNS, CDR2 SASEGT, per germline. The CDR3 spans 12 residues. V shed 6 bases and J shed 0 bases, with 5 bases lying between them. As DNA, the CDR3 is TGTGCCAGCAGGGATAACCAAGAGACCCAGTACTTC. Translating it yields CASRDNQETQYF.

The chain joins TRBV30 to TRBJ1-6; D may be TRBD1 (5 bases). The CDR3 has 15 amino acids. Trimming took off 1 base at V and 5 bases at J, with 12 bases between the two ends. Germline V gene data show CDR1 as GTSNPN and CDR2 as SVGIG (reference sequence). In nucleotides, the CDR3 is TGTGCCTGGAGTGCGGGGGGTGGGGATAATTCACCCCTCCACTTT. Translation gives CAWSAGGGDNSPLHF.

A few counts support this clonotype. The V and J genes are TRBV2 and TRBJ1-5; D perhaps matches TRBD1 (6 bases). This CDR3 contains 14 residues. CDR1 is SNHLY, CDR2 FYNNEI, per germline. Trimming took off 6 bases at V and 5 bases at J, with 14 bases between the two ends. The CDR3 nucleotides are TGTGCCAGCAGCCCCCGGGACACCCATCAGCCCCAGCATTTT. Amino acid sequence: CASSPRDTHQPQHF.

This clonotype was seen at least ten times. The V call is TRBV30, the J call TRBJ1-6, with D tentatively TRBD1 (6 bases). The CDR3 sequence is 13 residues long. The germline V and J ends were trimmed by 1 base and 7 bases, with 8 bases remaining between them. The germline V gene has CDR1 GTSNPN and CDR2 SVGIG (reference sequence). The CDR3 DNA reads TGTGCCTGGAGTGCAGGGGAGAATTCACCCCTCCACTTT. This translates into CAWSAGENSPLHF.

Many counts were recorded for this clonotype. The CDR3 region is CASSWAGTYEQYF. CDR3 nucleotide sequence: TGTGCCAGCAGTTGGGCGGGGACCTACGAGCAGTACTTC. The V call is TRBV28, the J call TRBJ2-7; the D gene is possibly TRBD2 (6 bases). The V and J ends lost 4 bases and 2 bases respectively, with 9 bases between them. The CDR3 has 13 residues. Germline CDR1 MDHEN, CDR2 SYDVKM.

This clonotype has only a few counts. The rearrangement joins TRBV7-9 to TRBJ1-4; D is undetermined. Looked up from germline, CDR1 is SEHNR and CDR2 is FQNEAQ (reference sequence). V lost 5 bases and J lost 4, with 14 bases in between. This CDR3 spans 15 amino acids. CDR3 in DNA: TGTGCCAGCAGCCTCTCGGCAGGTGTTAATGAAAAACTGTTTTTT. Amino acids: CASSLSAGVNEKLFF.

This clonotype was detected many times. The chain recombines TRBV20-1 with TRBJ2-7; 10 nucleotides align to TRBD1. The trim removed 5 bases at V and 3 bases at J, leaving 4 bases unmatched. Looked up from germline, CDR1 is DFQATT and CDR2 is SNEGSKA (reference sequence). The CDR3 length is 13 residues. CDR3 amino acids: CSAPRTGGYEQYF. In nucleotides, the CDR3 is TGCAGTGCTCCTCGGACAGGGGGCTACGAGCAGTACTTC.

The table lists this clonotype with many counts. This chain links TRBV27 with TRBJ1-2; tentatively, D is TRBD1 (6 bases). The CDR3 extends over 16 amino acids. Trimming cost V 5 bases and J 6 bases, with 22 bases left between them. Germline CDR1 reads MNHEY; CDR2 reads SMNVEV (reference sequence). The CDR3 sequence: CASSPTWVQGSDGYTF. CDR3 sequence (DNA): TGTGCCAGCAGTCCAACCTGGGTACAGGGCAGCGATGGCTACACCTTC.

The CDR3 loop is CASSRNTGTGFGNTIYF. The CDR3 region has the DNA TGTGCCAGCAGTAGAAACACCGGGACAGGGTTTGGAAACACCATATATTTT. The V and J genes are TRBV7-2 and TRBJ1-3, with 9 nucleotides matching TRBD1. The J segment lost 3 bases and the V segment lost 6 bases, leaving 12 bases of the junction unmatched. This CDR3 has 17 amino acids. Per germline, CDR1 SGHTA and CDR2 FQGNSA. Supplemented by reference TRBV7-2 and TRBJ1-3, the full variable domain reads GAGVSQSPSNKVTEKGKDVELRCDPISGHTALYWYRQSLGQGLEFLIYFQGNSAPDKSGLPSDRFSAERTGGSVSTLTIQRTQQEDSAVYLCASSRNTGTGFGNTIYFGEGSWLTVV.

This clonotype was seen repeatedly, ten times or more. This chain joins TRBV10-3 and TRBJ2-3; D unclear. CDR1 and CDR2 from the germline V gene are ENHRY and SYGVKD. This CDR3 has 13 residues. V gave up 7 bases and J gave up 2 bases, with 10 bases separating them. The CDR3 loop reads CAITSPLTDTQYF. For the CDR3, the DNA is TGTGCCATCACCTCGCCCCTCACAGATACGCAGTATTTT.

As for this clonotype: A read error is possible here, since a much larger clone lies one base away. The V call is TRBV3-1, the J call TRBJ1-5; TRBD1 matches at 7 bases. V lost 5 bases and J lost 5; bases outside the gene matches: 9. The germline V gene encodes CDR1 LGHDT and CDR2 YNNKEL (reference sequence). This CDR3 is built from 15 residues. The CDR3 is CASSWEDRPDQPQHF. The CDR3, as DNA: TGTGCCAGCAGCTGGGAGGACAGGCCGGATCAGCCCCAGCATTTT.

At least ten counts were recorded for this clonotype. The chain links TRBV29-1 to TRBJ2-1, with TRBD2 matching over 10 bases. The V gene's germline CDR1 is SQVTM and CDR2 ANQGSEA. This CDR3 contains 13 residues. V shed 6 bases, J shed 8 bases, and the junction held 7 bases outside the gene matches. Here the CDR3 reads CSVRAGGGHEQFF. The CDR3 DNA is TGCAGCGTCCGAGCGGGGGGGGGGCATGAGCAGTTCTTC.

This clonotype has more than one count but fewer than ten. This sequence joins TRBV5-4 and TRBJ1-4; 9 bases fit TRBD1. The CDR3 sequence is 15 residues long. CDR1 is SGHNT and CDR2 is YYREEE in the germline V gene (reference sequence). V shed 3 bases, J shed 3 bases, and the junction held 3 bases outside the gene matches. The CDR3 loop is CASSSGDRANEKLFF. The CDR3 nucleotides are TGTGCCAGCAGCTCGGGGGACAGGGCTAATGAAAAACTGTTTTTT.

This clonotype was counted many times. The chain recombines TRBV30 with TRBJ2-7; 8 bases map to TRBD1. From germline, CDR1 is GTSNPN and CDR2 SVGIG (reference sequence). The CDR3 totals 14 residues. J lost 2 bases, V lost 0 bases, and 3 bases had no gene match. CDR3: CAWSVKGQAYEQYF. The CDR3 region has the DNA TGTGCCTGGAGTGTGAAGGGACAGGCCTACGAGCAGTACTTC.

Comment on this clonotype: Mismatch with germline at one junction end may stem from a read error. The chain links TRBV12-3 or TRBV12-4 to TRBJ2-3, with D maybe TRBD2 (5 bases). This CDR3 contains 15 residues. The CDR3 DNA reads TGTGCCAGCAGTTTATCGGGGATGAGCGCAGATGCGCAGTATTTT. It specifies CASSLSGMSADAQYF.

Concerning this clonotype: This clone may be a read error of a much larger clone one base away. J is TRBJ2-5 and V is TRBV20-1; D unclear. This CDR3 spans 12 amino acids. CDR1 and CDR2 (germline): DFQATT, SNEGSKA (reference sequence). CDR3 loop: CSARRFQEAQYF. DNA of the CDR3: TGCAGTGCCAGGCGGTTCCAAGAGGCCCAGTACTTC.

This clonotype was seen ten or more times. This chain uses TRBV7-6 with TRBJ2-7; no clear D. The germline V and J ends were trimmed by 5 bases and 4 bases, with 15 bases remaining between them. The CDR3 contains 14 residues. Germline CDR1 reads SGHVS; CDR2 reads FNYEAQ. CDR3 sequence (DNA): TGTGCCAGCAGCCCTAGAGGTCGAGGATACGAGCAGTACTTC. Amino acids: CASSPRGRGYEQYF.

The sample holds many counts of this clonotype. This chain uses TRBV10-3 with TRBJ2-7, with TRBD1 identical over 12 bases. J lost 6 bases, V lost 5 bases, and 14 bases had no gene match. Germline assignment: CDR1 ENHRY and CDR2 SYGVKD. The CDR3 is 17 amino acids. CDR3 bases: TGTGCCATCAGTACAAAGACCTCGGGACAGGGGGCCAGCGAGCAGTACTTC. Translated: CAISTKTSGQGASEQYF.